This T cell receptor (beta chain) comes out of a study of Graves' ophthalmopathy and Graves' hyperthyroidism. The authors amplified TCR beta CDR3 regions from RNA transcripts. The first round was an RT-PCR with HTBI primers, and the second round was a multiplex PCR. TCRdb used MiXCR to reprocess the multiplex PCR reads, holding one entry per CDR3 protein. Of about 210,000 distinct CDR3 sequences listed, 25% to 30% were seen once; the top ten hold approximately 9.6%. This clonotype came up a few times. The source is a man aged 50 to 59 with Graves' ophthalmopathy. The source material was peripheral blood.

CDR3 bases: TGTGCCAGCAGACGGGACAGGGGTCGAGCTTTCTTT. It codes for CASRRDRGRAFF. The genes are TRBV6-2 or TRBV6-3 and TRBJ1-1, with 10 bases lining up with TRBD1. V shed 6 bases, J shed 10 bases, and the junction held 5 bases outside the gene matches. CDR3 length: 12 amino acids. Germline-derived CDR1 and CDR2 are MNHEY and SVGEGT.